These 18 T cell receptor beta chains were sequenced from one sample in a study of T-cell memory formation after mild COVID-19. Via MiXCR, TCRdb re-called the 5' RACE reads, giving one row per CDR3 protein. Among under 550,000 distinct CDR3 sequences listed, around 17% were seen once. Sequencing input: PBMCs or a T cell subset sorted from them (not recorded which). The origin of the receptors is a man aged 18-30 years who had mild COVID-19 (a few samples of this study predate the infection). Cell type and time point are not known.

The V and J genes are TRBV15 and TRBJ1-2; TRBD1 matches 8 bases. The J segment lost 0 bases and the V segment lost 0 bases, leaving 6 bases of the junction unmatched. The CDR3 has 17 residues. Germline V gives CDR1 LNHNV, CDR2 YYDKDF (reference sequence). The CDR3 nucleotides are TGTGCCACCAGCAGAGATCTTCCGGACAGGGCTAACTATGGCTACACCTTC. Protein product: CATSRDLPDRANYGYTF.

This chain uses TRBV27 with TRBJ2-5, with D possibly matching TRBD2 (5 bases). Germline V CDR1 and CDR2: MNHEY, SMNVEV (reference sequence). The CDR3 spans 13 residues. Trimming took 6 bases from V and 4 from J, leaving 12 bases between them. CDR3 region: CASRGVAIETQYF. DNA of the CDR3: TGTGCCAGCAGGGGAGTAGCGATAGAGACCCAGTACTTC.

The chain employs TRBV28 and TRBJ2-7; D is ambiguous. Trimming left V 6 bases short and J 3 bases short, with 9 bases between. CDR1 is MDHEN, CDR2 SYDVKM, per germline. This CDR3 has 12 residues. CDR3 in DNA: TGTGCCAGCAGCTCTACCTACTACGAGCAGTACGTC. Its translation: CASSSTYYEQYV.

J is TRBJ2-7 and V is TRBV6-1, with a weak D call TRBD2 (6 bases). Trimming removed 6 bases from V and 2 bases from J, with 14 bases in between. This CDR3 is built from 14 residues. Germline loops: CDR1 MNHNS, CDR2 SASEGT. The CDR3 DNA reads as TGTGCCAGCAGGAGGGACGGGGGAGCCTACGAGCAGTACGTC. Residues: CASRRDGGAYEQYV.

The rearrangement uses TRBV11-3 and TRBJ2-4; D is ambiguous. From germline, CDR1 is SGHNT and CDR2 YENEEA. Deletions cut 1 base from V and 6 bases from J, with 7 bases between. The CDR3 totals 13 residues. This CDR3 reads CASSLGAGNIQYF. The CDR3 region has the DNA TGTGCCAGCAGCTTAGGGGCAGGAAACATTCAGTACTTC. Full variable domain (outside the CDR3, taken from reference TRBV11-3 and TRBJ2-4): EAGVVQSPRYKIIEKKQPVAFWCNPISGHNTLYWYLQNLGQGPELLIRYENEEAVDDSQLPKDRFSAERLKGVDSTLKIQPAELGDSAVYLCASSLGAGNIQYFGAGTRLSVL.

The chain recombines TRBV7-9 with TRBJ2-3, with 7 bases identical to TRBD1. The junction had 3 bases not matched to a gene; V was cut back by 2 bases and J by 1 base. The CDR3 length is 15 residues. Germline V gene sequence: CDR1 SEHNR, CDR2 FQNEAQ (reference sequence). CDR3 nucleotides: TGTGCCAGCAGCTTATCTACAGGGGGCACAGATACGCAGTATTTT. Protein: CASSLSTGGTDTQYF. Drawing the rest from reference TRBV7-9 and TRBJ2-3, the complete variable domain is DTGVSQNPRHKITKRGQNVTFRCDPISEHNRLYWYRQTLGQGPEFLTYFQNEAQLEKSRLLSDRFSAERPKGSFSTLEIQRTEQGDSAMYLCASSLSTGGTDTQYFGPGTRLTVL.

This chain joins TRBV20-1 and TRBJ2-5, with 9 bases identical to TRBD1. The CDR3 totals 15 residues. With 0 bases clipped from V and 5 bases from J, the junction kept 7 bases outside the gene matches. Germline V gene sequence: CDR1 DFQATT, CDR2 SNEGSKA (reference sequence). The CDR3 region is CSAREAQGAGETQYF. The CDR3 nucleotides read TGCAGTGCTAGAGAGGCACAGGGGGCAGGGGAGACCCAGTACTTC.

The rearrangement uses TRBV20-1 and TRBJ2-1; 9 nucleotides match TRBD2. This CDR3 region has 16 residues. V gave up 0 bases and J gave up 0 bases; unmatched junction bases: 3. Germline loops: CDR1 DFQATT, CDR2 SNEGSKA (reference sequence). The CDR3 DNA follows: TGCAGTGCTAGAGATTGGCGGGGGGGCTCCTACAATGAGCAGTTCTTC. Amino acids: CSARDWRGGSYNEQFF.

A few counts support this clonotype. This sequence joins TRBV4-3 and TRBJ2-1; TRBD1 aligns across 7 bases. Germline assignment: CDR1 LGHNA and CDR2 YSLEER. J was trimmed by 6 bases and V by 3 bases; bases with no gene match: 11. This CDR3 region has 16 residues. The CDR3 here is CASSQADREEINEQFF. CDR3 bases: TGCGCCAGCAGCCAGGCCGACAGGGAAGAAATCAATGAGCAGTTCTTC.

V gene TRBV2 combines with J gene TRBJ2-7, with 7 bases that match TRBD1. J was trimmed by 0 bases and V by 10 bases; bases with no gene match: 6. Per germline, CDR1 SNHLY and CDR2 FYNNEI. CDR3 length: 13 amino acids. The CDR3 DNA follows: TGTGCCACCCAGACAGGGAGCTCCTACGAGCAGTACTTC. Its translation: CATQTGSSYEQYF.

The table lists this clonotype with a few counts. The chain has TRBV5-1 and TRBJ2-7, with 10 nucleotides matching TRBD1. Germline V gene sequence: CDR1 SGHRS, CDR2 YFSETQ. V shed 5 bases and J 7 bases; nucleotides not matched to a gene: 12. This CDR3 is 15 amino acids long. The CDR3 DNA reads as TGCGCCAGCAGAGAGGGACAGGGGCTAGGAGGAGAGCAGTACTTC. Protein sequence: CASREGQGLGGEQYF.

The chain links TRBV2 to TRBJ1-2; 8 bases are a match to TRBD1. Germline assignment: CDR1 SNHLY and CDR2 FYNNEI. V was clipped by 7 bases and J by 7 bases; unmatched bases: 5. The CDR3 runs 12 residues. This CDR3 reads CASNGQGGGYTF. The CDR3, as DNA: TGTGCCAGCAACGGACAGGGTGGTGGCTACACCTTC.

The rearrangement links TRBV20-1 to TRBJ1-1, with 8 bases that match TRBD1. This CDR3 has 14 amino acids. The germline CDR1 and CDR2 sequences are DFQATT and SNEGSKA (reference sequence). V trimming: 6 bases; J trimming: 1 base; junction bases outside the gene matches: 7. In DNA, the CDR3 is TGCAGTGCACCCGACAGGGGAGCGAACACTGAAGCTTTCTTT. As protein: CSAPDRGANTEAFF.

The V call is TRBV5-1, the J call TRBJ2-1, with D possibly being TRBD2 (6 bases). From germline, CDR1 is SGHRS and CDR2 YFSETQ. Trimming took 6 bases from V and 5 from J, leaving 18 bases between them. There are 15 residues in the CDR3. The CDR3 sequence: CASTTGGTSHNEQFF. In DNA, the CDR3 is TGCGCCAGCACCACTGGGGGGACCTCTCACAATGAGCAGTTCTTC.

The CDR3 loop reads CASSIGGDYEQYV. The DNA of the CDR3 is TGTGCCAGTAGTATCGGAGGGGACTACGAGCAGTACGTC. The chain couples TRBV19 to TRBJ2-7, with D maybe TRBD2 (6 bases). Trimming left V 3 bases short and J 3 bases short, with 9 bases between. This CDR3 has 13 amino acids. The germline V gene has CDR1 LNHDA and CDR2 SQIVND (reference sequence).

Worth noting for this clonotype: Its ends do not fully match the called genes, so a read error is possible. The chain carries TRBV5-1 and TRBJ2-1, with TRBD2 matching 8 bases. The CDR3 is made up of 14 amino acids. CDR1 SGHRS and CDR2 YFSETQ come from the germline V gene. The CDR3 sequence: CASTGGGYHNEQFF. Written as DNA, the CDR3 is TGCGCAAGCACGGGCGGGGGGTACCACAATGAGCAGTTCTTC. Looking up the rest from reference TRBV5-1 and TRBJ2-1 gives the full variable domain: KAGVTQTPRYLIKTRGQQVTLSCSPISGHRSVSWYQQTPGQGLQFLFEYFSETQRNKGNFPGRFSGRQFSNSRSEMNVSTLELGDSALYLCASTGGGYHNEQFFGPGTRLTVL.

This chain links TRBV2 with TRBJ1-2; D possibly corresponds to TRBD1 (5 bases). This CDR3 is 12 amino acids long. The germline V and J ends were trimmed by 2 bases and 8 bases, with 9 bases remaining between them. Per germline, CDR1 SNHLY and CDR2 FYNNEI. The CDR3 region is CASSEQGGGYTF. Written as DNA, the CDR3 is TGTGCCAGCAGTGAACAGGGTGGAGGCTACACCTTC.

The table lists this clonotype with a few counts. The chain joins TRBV5-1 to TRBJ2-7; possibly TRBD1 for D (7 bases). Trimming took 0 bases from V and 9 from J, leaving 16 bases between them. From germline, CDR1 is SGHRS and CDR2 YFSETQ. The CDR3 is made up of 14 amino acids. The CDR3 DNA reads TGCGCCAGCAGCTTGGGTTCGGAGGGGGCGAGGCAGTACGTC. As protein: CASSLGSEGARQYV.